This entry lists 27 T cell receptor beta chains sequenced from one sample in a study of breast tumors, draining lymph nodes, adjacent tissues. From the multiplex PCR reads, TCRdb called clonotypes with MiXCR, one entry per CDR3 protein. The sample lists approximately 90,000 distinct CDR3 sequences; roughly 28% were seen once. Axillary draining lymph nodes of breast cancer patients supplied the node samples. Sample: axillary lymph node tissue. The receptor set was obtained from a female donor with breast cancer. Some clones in this sample may be carry-over from other donors' samples.

J is TRBJ2-7 and V is TRBV24-1, with 10 positions matching TRBD1. V shed 5 bases and J 6 bases; nucleotides not matched to a gene: 9. The CDR3 runs 15 residues. CDR1 is KGHDR, CDR2 SFDVKD, per germline. The CDR3 region has the DNA TGTGCCACCAGTGGCAGGGACAGGGGATGTAGCGAGCAGTACTTC. Its protein is CATSGRDRGCSEQYF.

At least ten counts were recorded for this clonotype. The rearrangement joins TRBV11-3 to TRBJ2-5; D gene uncertain. This CDR3 is built from 14 residues. Trimming removed 5 bases from V and 4 bases from J, with 14 bases in between. Germline values: CDR1 SGHNT, CDR2 YENEEA. The CDR3 nucleotides are TGTGCCAGCAGCACGTCCCCTCCGGGAGAGACCCAGTACTTC. It translates to CASSTSPPGETQYF.

At least ten counts were recorded for this clonotype. Since a much larger clone is just one base distant, this may be a read error. The chain uses TRBV6-4 and TRBJ1-2, with D unclear. This CDR3 contains 15 residues. Per the germline V gene, CDR1 is MRHNA and CDR2 is SNTAGT. The CDR3 here is CASSHSTAGDYGYTF. CDR3 nucleotides: TGTGCCAGCAGTCACTCGACGGCCGGGGACTATGGCTACACCTTC.

In regard to this clonotype: Just one base apart from a much larger clone, this may be a read error. The conserved phenylalanine or tryptophan normally closing the CDR3 is absent here, so this likely arose from a read error. The rearrangement joins TRBV28 to TRBJ1-2; no definite D call. V shed 4 bases and J shed 3 bases, with 6 bases lying between them. CDR3 length equals 12 residues. Germline V gene lookup returns CDR1 MDHEN and CDR2 SYDVKM. The CDR3 nucleotides read TGTGCCAGCAGTTCCCGGGACTATGGCTACACCTCC. Translated, it gives CASSSRDYGYTS.

This clonotype was picked up many times. The CDR3 region is CASSQGTGSDTQYF. The CDR3, as DNA: TGCGCCAGCAGCCAGGGGACAGGGTCAGATACGCAGTATTTT. This rearrangement joins TRBV4-3 to TRBJ2-3; 9 bases map to TRBD1. With 3 bases clipped from V and 4 bases from J, the junction kept 2 bases outside the gene matches. The CDR3 consists of 14 residues. The germline V gene has CDR1 LGHNA and CDR2 YSLEER.

This clonotype has at least ten counts. The CDR3 DNA reads TGTGCCACCAGTGATTCCTCAGGGGGAGCTGGGGCCAACGTCCTGACTTTC. Amino acid sequence: CATSDSSGGAGANVLTF. The chain carries TRBV24-1 and TRBJ2-6, with 7 bases that match TRBD1. CDR3 size: 17 residues. The junction had 5 bases not matched to a gene; V was cut back by 2 bases and J by 2 bases. Germline V gene sequence: CDR1 KGHDR, CDR2 SFDVKD.

Ten or more counts support this clonotype. This clone may be a read error of a much larger clone one base away. The chain combines TRBV11-1 with TRBJ1-2; 9 nucleotides align to TRBD1. Germline V CDR1 and CDR2: SGHAT, FQDESV (reference sequence). V was pared by 7 bases and J by 6 bases, with 12 bases of the junction left unmatched. CDR3 length equals 15 residues. The CDR3 region is CASTENRGPSDGYTF. In DNA, the CDR3 is TGTGCCAGCACGGAGAACAGGGGGCCCTCGGATGGCTACACCTTC.

The table lists this clonotype with many counts. The V and J genes are TRBV20-1 and TRBJ2-1; TRBD2 might be the D (6 bases). Germline V CDR1 and CDR2: DFQATT, SNEGSKA (reference sequence). Trimming took off 5 bases at V and 2 bases at J, with 16 bases between the two ends. CDR3 length: 15 amino acids. The CDR3 loop reads CSAGGGEVTYNEQFF. DNA for the CDR3: TGCAGTGCTGGGGGTGGGGAGGTAACCTACAATGAGCAGTTCTTC.

This clonotype was seen repeatedly, ten times or more. A read error is likely, as this CDR3 ends without the conserved phenylalanine or tryptophan. The chain combines TRBV28 with TRBJ1-6; no clear D gene. CDR3 length: 12 residues. CDR1 is MDHEN and CDR2 is SYDVKM in the germline V gene. V lost 7 bases and J 6 bases, leaving 7 bases between the germline ends. The CDR3 here is CASMDANSPLHL. In nucleotides, the CDR3 is TGTGCCAGCATGGACGCTAATTCACCCCTCCACCTT.

This clonotype was counted at least ten times. The rearrangement uses TRBV20-1 and TRBJ2-7; TRBD1 aligns across 7 bases. There are 13 residues in the CDR3. V lost 3 bases, J lost 6 bases, and 8 bases stayed unmatched. Germline V gene lookup returns CDR1 DFQATT and CDR2 SNEGSKA (reference sequence). Here the CDR3 DNA reads TGCAGTGCTAGTAAAACGACAGGGAGCGAGCAGTACTTC. This codes for CSASKTTGSEQYF.

This clonotype was seen ten or more times. The chain joins TRBV4-1 to TRBJ2-1; 13 nucleotides agree with TRBD2. J was trimmed by 10 bases and V by 4 bases; bases with no gene match: 7. Per germline, CDR1 MGHRA and CDR2 YSYEKL. The CDR3 contains 15 residues. DNA for the CDR3: TGCGCCAGCAGCCTTACTAGCGGGAGGGGCAGAGAGCAGTTCTTC. Residues: CASSLTSGRGREQFF.

This clonotype has ten or more counts. This chain connects TRBV20-1 to TRBJ1-2; no clear D gene. This CDR3 is 14 amino acids long. The V and J ends lost 0 bases and 5 bases respectively, with 13 bases between them. CDR1 and CDR2 (germline): DFQATT, SNEGSKA (reference sequence). As DNA, the CDR3 is TGCAGTGCTAGAGATCCCAGGAATGCGTATGGCTACACCTTC. This translates into CSARDPRNAYGYTF.

This clonotype was detected many times. This chain links TRBV19 with TRBJ2-3, with a tentative D call TRBD2 (6 bases). The CDR3 runs 16 residues. The V end lost 6 bases, the J end lost 2 bases, and 18 bases lay between the germline ends. Germline V lookup: CDR1 LNHDA, CDR2 SQIVND (reference sequence). The CDR3 DNA follows: TGTGCCAGTAGAACCGGGACTCAGGACCTCACAGATACGCAGTATTTT. It translates to CASRTGTQDLTDTQYF.

This clonotype was detected ten times or more. The rearrangement links TRBV30 to TRBJ2-7; weak D call: TRBD2 (7 bases). The V end lost 4 bases, the J end lost 0 bases, and 16 bases lay between the germline ends. CDR3 length: 15 amino acids. CDR1 GTSNPN and CDR2 SVGIG come from the germline V gene (reference sequence). DNA for the CDR3: TGTGCCTGGACTCTAGGGGGGACTATCTCCTACGAGCAGTACTTC. Its translation: CAWTLGGTISYEQYF.

This clonotype has a handful of counts. The chain couples TRBV13 to TRBJ2-7; TRBD1 is a possible D gene (5 bases). CDR3 length: 15 residues. The V gene's germline CDR1 is PRHDT and CDR2 FYEKMQ (reference sequence). V was trimmed by 2 bases and J by 3 bases, leaving 14 bases between them. The CDR3 sequence: CASSLRQGNIYEQYF. The CDR3 nucleotides are TGTGCCAGCAGCTTAAGGCAGGGCAACATCTACGAGCAGTACTTC.

In this sample, this clonotype turned up many times. The chain has TRBV3-1 and TRBJ1-3, with no clear D. CDR1 LGHDT and CDR2 YNNKEL come from the germline V gene (reference sequence). The CDR3 runs to 16 residues. With 3 bases removed from V and 0 bases from J, the gap between germline ends came to 12 bases. The CDR3: CASSQRGSHSGNTIYF. In DNA, the CDR3 is TGTGCCAGCAGCCAGCGAGGGTCTCACTCTGGAAACACCATATATTTT.

This clonotype was seen a handful of times. This chain uses TRBV9 with TRBJ1-4; D not resolved. The CDR3 extends over 14 amino acids. The germline V and J ends were trimmed by 0 bases and 8 bases, with 11 bases remaining between them. Germline CDR1 is SGDLS and CDR2 is YYNGEE. CDR3 loop: CASSVEGRMEKLFF. DNA of the CDR3: TGTGCCAGCAGCGTAGAAGGACGGATGGAAAAACTGTTTTTT.

In its sample, this clonotype was seen many times. A much larger clone differs by one base, so this may be a read error. V is TRBV20-1 and J is TRBJ2-2; 9 nucleotides agree with TRBD2. The length of the CDR3 is 16 residues. Germline V CDR1 and CDR2: DFQATT, SNEGSKA (reference sequence). V gave up 3 bases and J gave up 4 bases; unmatched junction bases: 9. CDR3 DNA sequence: TGCAGTGCTAGTGGGACTAGCACAGCGACCACCGGGGAGCTGTTTTTT. Translating gives CSASGTSTATTGELFF.

The gene calls are TRBV2 and TRBJ1-6; tentative D call: TRBD1 (5 bases). Germline CDR1 SNHLY, CDR2 FYNNEI. The CDR3 sequence is 14 residues long. Trimming removed 1 base from V and 9 bases from J, with 10 bases in between. The CDR3 here is CASSEGPRGSPLHF. CDR3 bases: TGTGCCAGCAGTGAAGGACCGAGGGGTTCACCCCTCCACTTT.

This clonotype came up many times. The chain uses TRBV7-9 and TRBJ2-3; D uncertain. The V gene's germline CDR1 is SEHNR and CDR2 FQNEAQ (reference sequence). This CDR3 has 15 residues. V lost 0 bases, J lost 7 bases, and 14 bases lay in between. The CDR3: CASSLAYGLVHTQYF. The DNA for the CDR3 is TGTGCCAGCAGCTTAGCCTATGGGTTAGTTCATACGCAGTATTTT. Drawing the rest from reference TRBV7-9 and TRBJ2-3, the complete variable domain is DTGVSQNPRHKITKRGQNVTFRCDPISEHNRLYWYRQTLGQGPEFLTYFQNEAQLEKSRLLSDRFSAERPKGSFSTLEIQRTEQGDSAMYLCASSLAYGLVHTQYFGPGTRLTVL.

This clonotype was seen just once. J is TRBJ2-3 and V is TRBV7-6; 11 bases are shared with TRBD1. Germline V CDR1 and CDR2: SGHVS, FNYEAQ. J gave up 4 bases and V 5 bases, and 8 bases lay outside the gene matches. The CDR3 is 16 residues long. This CDR3 is CASSPNGQGAADTQYF. The CDR3 nucleotides are TGTGCCAGCAGCCCGAACGGACAGGGGGCTGCAGATACGCAGTATTTT.

This clonotype has just one count. The CDR3 sequence: CASSNIMGAEQFF. The DNA of the CDR3 is TGTGCCAGCAGTAACATCATGGGGGCTGAGCAGTTCTTC. The chain is built from TRBV11-3 and TRBJ2-1, with D maybe TRBD1 (6 bases). The germline gives CDR1 SGHNT, CDR2 YENEEA. V lost 6 bases and J lost 9, with 15 bases in between. This CDR3 is built from 13 residues.

This clonotype came up many times. The J gene is TRBJ2-7, the V gene TRBV2, with a possible D match to TRBD2 (5 bases). Trimming shortened V by 4 bases and J by 2 bases, and 18 bases separated the two germline ends. The CDR3 length is 16 residues. Germline assignment: CDR1 SNHLY and CDR2 FYNNEI. The CDR3 protein is CASSGPPDWSPYEQYF. Here the CDR3 DNA reads TGTGCCAGCAGTGGCCCACCGGACTGGTCCCCCTACGAGCAGTACTTC.

This clonotype was recorded at least ten times. The chain is built from TRBV19 and TRBJ1-1; D possibly corresponds to TRBD1 (6 bases). This CDR3 is 14 amino acids long. Germline assignment: CDR1 LNHDA and CDR2 SQIVND (reference sequence). V gave up 4 bases and J gave up 0 bases, with 9 bases separating them. The CDR3 sequence: CASSTQGMNTEAFF. The CDR3, as DNA: TGTGCCAGTAGTACCCAGGGGATGAACACTGAAGCTTTCTTT.

Many counts were recorded for this clonotype. The rearrangement links TRBV19 to TRBJ2-2; maybe TRBD1 (5 bases). From germline, CDR1 is LNHDA and CDR2 SQIVND (reference sequence). This CDR3 contains 15 residues. V lost 7 bases and J 7 bases, leaving 19 bases between the germline ends. CDR3 in amino acids: CASNFGRPGYGELFF. CDR3 sequence (DNA): TGTGCCAGTAATTTTGGCCGGCCAGGGTACGGGGAGCTGTTTTTT.

This clonotype was recorded at least ten times. The chain links TRBV12-3 or TRBV12-4 to TRBJ1-2; 7 positions match TRBD1. This CDR3 is built from 15 residues. V gave up 5 bases and J gave up 0 bases; unmatched junction bases: 6. The CDR3 coding sequence is TGTGCCAGCAGTCCCCACAGGGGAGCTAACTATGGCTACACCTTC. Amino acids: CASSPHRGANYGYTF.

The J gene is TRBJ2-7, the V gene TRBV7-2; D not resolved. The CDR3 is 15 residues long. The germline CDR1 and CDR2 sequences are SGHTA and FQGNSA. V lost 1 base to trimming and J lost 0 bases, with 10 bases between them. The CDR3 DNA is TGTGCCAGCAGCTTAGGTTTGGGGTCCTCCTACGAGCAGTACTTC. Protein sequence: CASSLGLGSSYEQYF.